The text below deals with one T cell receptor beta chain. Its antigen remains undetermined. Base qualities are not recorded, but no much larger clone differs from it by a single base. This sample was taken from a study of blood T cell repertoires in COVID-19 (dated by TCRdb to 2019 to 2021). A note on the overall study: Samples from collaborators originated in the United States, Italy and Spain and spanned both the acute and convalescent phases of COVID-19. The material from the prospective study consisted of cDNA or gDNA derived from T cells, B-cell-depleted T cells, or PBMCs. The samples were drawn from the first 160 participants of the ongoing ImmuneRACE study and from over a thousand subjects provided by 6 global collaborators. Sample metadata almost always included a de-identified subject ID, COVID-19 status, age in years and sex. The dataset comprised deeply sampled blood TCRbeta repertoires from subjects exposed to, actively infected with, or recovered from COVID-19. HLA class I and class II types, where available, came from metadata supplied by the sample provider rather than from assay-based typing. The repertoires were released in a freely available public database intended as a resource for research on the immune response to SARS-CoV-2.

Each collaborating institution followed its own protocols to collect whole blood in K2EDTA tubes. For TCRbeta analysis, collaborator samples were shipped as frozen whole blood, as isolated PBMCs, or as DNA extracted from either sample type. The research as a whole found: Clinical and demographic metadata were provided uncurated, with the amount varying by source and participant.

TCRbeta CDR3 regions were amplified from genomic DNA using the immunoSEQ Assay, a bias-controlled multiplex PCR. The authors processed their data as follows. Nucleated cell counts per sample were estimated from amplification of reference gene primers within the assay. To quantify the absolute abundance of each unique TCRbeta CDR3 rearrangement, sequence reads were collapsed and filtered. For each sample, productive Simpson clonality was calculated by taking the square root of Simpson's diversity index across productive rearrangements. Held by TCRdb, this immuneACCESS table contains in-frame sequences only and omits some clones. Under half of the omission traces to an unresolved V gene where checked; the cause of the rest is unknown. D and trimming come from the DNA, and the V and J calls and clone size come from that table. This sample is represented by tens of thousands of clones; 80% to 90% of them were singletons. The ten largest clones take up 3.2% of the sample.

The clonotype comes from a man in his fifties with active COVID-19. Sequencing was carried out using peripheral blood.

The CDR3 region reads CASSEWGQVYEQYF. The bases are TGTGCCAGCAGTGAATGGGGACAGGTCTACGAGCAGTACTTC. The chain is made from TRBV6-1 and TRBJ2-7, and 8 bases in between align with TRBD1. The germline V gene yields MNHNS for CDR1 and SASEGT for CDR2. Counted from cysteine to phenylalanine, this CDR3 has 14 amino acids. The retained sequence is limited to the CDR3, 42 bases, with the frame set at the first base. The junction shows trimming of 2 bases on V and 3 bases on J, and the gene matches do not reach 3 bases of it.